Following are 12 T cell receptor beta chains from one sample sequenced in a study of T cells in Graves' hyperthyroidism and ophthalmopathy. TCR beta CDR3 region amplification was performed from RNA transcripts. The study used the HTBI primer set for a first-round RT-PCR of the TCR CDR3. One entry per CDR3 protein, called by TCRdb with MiXCR from the multiplex PCR reads. The sample shows 800,000 or so distinct CDR3 sequences, roughly 40% of them seen only once. Sequenced sample: blood. The receptors stem from a man aged 18 to 29 with Graves' hyperthyroidism.

The chain links TRBV15 to TRBJ2-2; D might be TRBD2 (6 bases). The CDR3 contains 17 residues. The ends were cut back, 3 bases at V and 6 bases at J, with 20 bases in the middle. CDR1 LNHNV and CDR2 YYDKDF come from the germline V gene (reference sequence). The CDR3 region is CATSSLYGRRRAGELFF. CDR3 nucleotides: TGTGCCACCAGCAGCTTATATGGGCGGAGGAGGGCCGGGGAGCTGTTTTTT.

The chain couples TRBV29-1 to TRBJ2-7, with D perhaps assigned TRBD1 or TRBD2 (5 bases each). Trimming cost V 7 bases and J 3 bases, with 7 bases left between them. In germline, CDR1 is SQVTM, CDR2 ANQGSEA. The CDR3 sequence is 10 residues long. CDR3 sequence reads: CSGGYYEQYF. The CDR3, as DNA: TGCAGCGGGGGGTACTACGAGCAGTACTTC.

The sample holds a few counts of this clonotype. The rearrangement uses TRBV12-3 or TRBV12-4 and TRBJ2-2; D gene unclear. This CDR3 contains 14 residues. Trimming removed 7 bases from V and 0 bases from J, with 9 bases in between. The CDR3 sequence is CASTLTTNTGELFF. The CDR3 DNA sequence: TGTGCCAGCACATTGACAACGAACACCGGGGAGCTGTTTTTT.

This clonotype was observed many times. V and J are TRBV20-1 and TRBJ2-7; TRBD1 matches 7 bases. V lost 6 bases, J lost 0 bases, and 5 bases stayed unmatched. CDR1 is DFQATT and CDR2 is SNEGSKA in the germline V gene (reference sequence). The CDR3 runs 13 residues. The CDR3 DNA reads as TGCAGTGCAACCGACAGGGACTCCTACGAGCAGTACTTC. Its protein product is CSATDRDSYEQYF.

This clonotype has at least ten counts. V is TRBV7-9 and J is TRBJ2-7; TRBD1 matches 11 bases. V shed 5 bases and J 5 bases; nucleotides not matched to a gene: 8. Germline V CDR1 and CDR2: SEHNR, FQNEAQ (reference sequence). CDR3 size: 15 residues. The CDR3, as DNA: TGTGCCAGCAGCCCCGGACAGGGGGCAGGGGACGAGCAGTACTTC. This sequence encodes CASSPGQGAGDEQYF.

Concerning this clonotype: One junction end does not reproduce the germline sequence, and a read error may be involved. The chain employs TRBV7-2 and TRBJ1-6; 7 bases are a match to TRBD1. Germline lookup yields CDR1 SGHTA and CDR2 FQGNSA. The CDR3 length is 15 residues. The CDR3 loop is CASSPTGSRNSPPHF. In DNA form, the CDR3 reads TGTGCCAGCAGCCCGACAGGGAGTCGAAATTCACCCCCCCACTTT.

The V and J genes are TRBV20-1 and TRBJ2-2, with TRBD1 identical over 9 bases. V shed 0 bases and J 9 bases; nucleotides not matched to a gene: 5. In germline, CDR1 is DFQATT, CDR2 SNEGSKA (reference sequence). There are 14 residues in the CDR3. The CDR3 here is CSARDSQGARELFF. CDR3 coding DNA: TGCAGTGCTAGAGATTCACAGGGGGCTCGGGAGCTGTTTTTT.

This clonotype was detected a few times. The V and J genes are TRBV25-1 and TRBJ2-1; D gene unclear. V was trimmed by 2 bases and J by 10 bases, leaving 9 bases between them. Germline CDR1 is MGHDK and CDR2 is SYGVNS. CDR3 length: 12 amino acids. Here the CDR3 DNA reads TGTGCCAGCAGTGAAGCCCTATACGAGCAGTTCTTC. Residues: CASSEALYEQFF.

To note about this clonotype: A much larger clone is a single base away; this may be a read error. The CDR3 does not end in the conserved phenylalanine or tryptophan, so this is likely a read error. The rearrangement uses TRBV7-3 and TRBJ1-1; D call uncertain. Germline CDR1 SGHTA, CDR2 FQGTGA. Trimming pared 5 bases from V and 6 bases from J, leaving 13 bases between. The CDR3 contains 13 residues. CDR3 bases: TGTGCCAGCAGCGAAAATCCGATCGCTGAAGCTTTCCTT. Its translation is CASSENPIAEAFL.

The CDR3 loop reads CASSSARGLDGELFF. CDR3 in DNA: TGTGCCAGCAGCTCCGCACGGGGGTTGGACGGGGAGCTGTTTTTT. The rearrangement links TRBV7-9 to TRBJ2-2; the D gene is possibly TRBD2 (6 bases). CDR1 and CDR2 (germline): SEHNR, FQNEAQ (reference sequence). Deletions cut 4 bases from V and 7 bases from J, with 16 bases between. The length of the CDR3 is 15 residues. Full variable domain (missing parts from reference TRBV7-9 and TRBJ2-2): DTGVSQNPRHKITKRGQNVTFRCDPISEHNRLYWYRQTLGQGPEFLTYFQNEAQLEKSRLLSDRFSAERPKGSFSTLEIQRTEQGDSAMYLCASSSARGLDGELFFGEGSRLTVL.

As to this clonotype: The junction shows a germline mismatch at one end, possibly a read error. This sequence joins TRBV7-2 and TRBJ2-7; maybe TRBD1 (6 bases). This CDR3 contains 15 residues. CDR1 SGHTA and CDR2 FQGNSA come from the germline V gene. The CDR3, as DNA: TGCGCCAGCAGCCACGCTCTGACAGGCTCCTACGAGCAGTACTTC. This translates into CASSHALTGSYEQYF. Supplemented by reference TRBV7-2 and TRBJ2-7, the full variable domain reads GAGVSQSPSNKVTEKGKDVELRCDPISGHTALYWYRQSLGQGLEFLIYFQGNSAPDKSGLPSDRFSAERTGGSVSTLTIQRTQQEDSAVYLCASSHALTGSYEQYFGPGTRLTVT.

V and J are TRBV29-1 and TRBJ1-1; 8 positions match TRBD1. Germline assignment: CDR1 SQVTM and CDR2 ANQGSEA. Trimming removed 0 bases from V and 10 bases from J; junction bases left unmatched: 13. The CDR3 consists of 15 residues. The CDR3: CSVEDGWGQATSAFF. In nucleotides, the CDR3 is TGCAGCGTTGAAGATGGATGGGGACAGGCGACTTCAGCTTTCTTT. The variable domain in full, with the rest retrieved from reference TRBV29-1 and TRBJ1-1, is SAVISQKPSRDICQRGTSLTIQCQVDSQVTMMFWYRQQPGQSLTLIATANQGSEATYESGFVIDKFPISRPNLTFSTLTVSNMSPEDSSIYLCSVEDGWGQATSAFFGQGTRLTVV.